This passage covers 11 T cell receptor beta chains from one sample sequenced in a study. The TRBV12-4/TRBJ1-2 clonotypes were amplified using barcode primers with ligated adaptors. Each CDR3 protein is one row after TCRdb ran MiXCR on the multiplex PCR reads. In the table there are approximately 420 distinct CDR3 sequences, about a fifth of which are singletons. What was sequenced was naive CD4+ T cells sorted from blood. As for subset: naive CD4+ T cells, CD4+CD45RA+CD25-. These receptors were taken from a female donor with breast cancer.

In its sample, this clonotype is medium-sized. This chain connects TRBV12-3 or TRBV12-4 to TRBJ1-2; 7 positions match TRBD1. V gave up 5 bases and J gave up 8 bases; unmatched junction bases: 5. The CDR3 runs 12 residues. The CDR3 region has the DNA TGTGCCAGCAGTCGACAGGGCCGGGGCTACACCTTC. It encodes CASSRQGRGYTF.

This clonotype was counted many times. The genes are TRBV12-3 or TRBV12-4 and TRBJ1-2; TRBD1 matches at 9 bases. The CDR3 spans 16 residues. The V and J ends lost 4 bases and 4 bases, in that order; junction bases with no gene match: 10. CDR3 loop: CASSSQGDRVTYGYTF. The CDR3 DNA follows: TGTGCCAGCAGTTCGCAAGGGGACAGGGTAACCTATGGCTACACCTTC.

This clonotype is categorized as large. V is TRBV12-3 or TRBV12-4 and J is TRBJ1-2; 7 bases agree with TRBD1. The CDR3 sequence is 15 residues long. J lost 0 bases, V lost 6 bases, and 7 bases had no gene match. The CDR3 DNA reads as TGTGCCAGCAGCAATCACGGGACAGCTAACTATGGCTACACCTTC. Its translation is CASSNHGTANYGYTF.

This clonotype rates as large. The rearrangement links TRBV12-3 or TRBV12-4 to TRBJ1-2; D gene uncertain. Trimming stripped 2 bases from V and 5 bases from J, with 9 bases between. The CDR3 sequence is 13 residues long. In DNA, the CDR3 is TGTGCCAGCAGTTTACTGAGTGTTTATGGCTACACCTTC. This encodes CASSLLSVYGYTF.

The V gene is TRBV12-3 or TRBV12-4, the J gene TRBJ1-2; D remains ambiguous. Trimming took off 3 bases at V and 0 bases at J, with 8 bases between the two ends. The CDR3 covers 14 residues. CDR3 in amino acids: CASSFRSPNYGYTF. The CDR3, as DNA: TGTGCCAGCAGTTTCAGGAGTCCTAACTATGGCTACACCTTC.

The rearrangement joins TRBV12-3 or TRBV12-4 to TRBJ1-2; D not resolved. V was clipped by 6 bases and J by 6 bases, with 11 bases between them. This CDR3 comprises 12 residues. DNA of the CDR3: TGTGCCAGCAGCAGACGGACGGATGGCTACACCTTC. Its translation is CASSRRTDGYTF.

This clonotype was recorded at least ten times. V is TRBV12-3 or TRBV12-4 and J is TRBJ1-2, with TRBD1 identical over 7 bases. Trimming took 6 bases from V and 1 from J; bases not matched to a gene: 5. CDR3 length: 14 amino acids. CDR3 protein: CASSPDRLNYGYTF. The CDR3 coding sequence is TGTGCCAGCAGCCCGGACAGGCTTAACTATGGCTACACCTTC.

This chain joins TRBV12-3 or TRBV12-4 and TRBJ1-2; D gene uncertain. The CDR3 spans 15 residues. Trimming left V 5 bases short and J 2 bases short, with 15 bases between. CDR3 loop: CASSPVSRPNYGYTF. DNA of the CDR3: TGTGCCAGCAGTCCCGTTTCCAGGCCGAACTATGGCTACACCTTC.

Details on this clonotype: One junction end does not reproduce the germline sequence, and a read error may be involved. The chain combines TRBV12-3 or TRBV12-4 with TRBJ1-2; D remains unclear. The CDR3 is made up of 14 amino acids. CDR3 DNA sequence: TGTGCCAGCAGTCCCAGGCAGGCACCTATGGCTACACCGTTC. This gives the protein CASSPRQAPMATPF.

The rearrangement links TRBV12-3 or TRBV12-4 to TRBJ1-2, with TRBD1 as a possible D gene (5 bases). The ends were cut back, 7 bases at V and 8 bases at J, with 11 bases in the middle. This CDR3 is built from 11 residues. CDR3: CASTRDGGYTF. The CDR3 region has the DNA TGTGCCAGCACTCGGGACGGCGGCTACACCTTC.

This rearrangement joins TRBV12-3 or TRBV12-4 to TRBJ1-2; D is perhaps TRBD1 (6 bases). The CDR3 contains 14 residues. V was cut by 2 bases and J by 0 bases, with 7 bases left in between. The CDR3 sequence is CASSLQGSNYGYTF. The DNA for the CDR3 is TGTGCCAGCAGTTTACAGGGGTCTAACTATGGCTACACCTTC.